A single sample gave rise to the 13 T cell receptor beta chains below, sequenced in a study of radiation and T cells in renal cell carcinoma. The protocol was immunoSEQ multiplex PCR, while the TCRdb copy is restricted to in-frame clones and leaves out a portion. Among over 120,000 clones listed, roughly 84% were seen once. Sample time point: baseline pretreatment blood. The sample's treatment: 15 Gy SBRT to primary tumor, nephrectomy 4 weeks later. The material sequenced was blood, taken from a patient whose treatment included radiotherapy and nephrectomy. The receptors come from a woman between 50 and 59 years old with renal cell carcinoma.

The chain combines TRBV5-1 with TRBJ1-1; 9 bases match TRBD1. The V gene end was trimmed by 6 bases and the J gene end by 4 bases; junction bases not matched to a gene: 10. Germline V gives CDR1 SGHRS, CDR2 YFSETQ. The CDR3 is 15 residues long. In nucleotides, the CDR3 is TGCGCCAGCACCCCTTCGGGACAGGGTACCACTGAAGCTTTCTTT. Its translation is CASTPSGQGTTEAFF. The full variable domain, its missing parts supplied by reference TRBV5-1 and TRBJ1-1, is KAGVTQTPRYLIKTRGQQVTLSCSPISGHRSVSWYQQTPGQGLQFLFEYFSETQRNKGNFPGRFSGRQFSNSRSEMNVSTLELGDSALYLCASTPSGQGTTEAFFGQGTRLTVV.

The chain employs TRBV6-1 and TRBJ1-3, with 8 bases lining up with TRBD1. Per the germline V gene, CDR1 is MNHNS and CDR2 is SASEGT. V lost 3 bases to trimming and J lost 5 bases; unmatched junction nucleotides: 9. The CDR3 has 16 residues. The CDR3 loop is CASSETRGPGRNTIYF. The CDR3 DNA reads as TGTGCCAGCAGTGAGACCAGGGGGCCAGGCCGAAACACCATATATTTT.

CDR3 protein: CASSTRTGPQETQYF. In nucleotides, the CDR3 is TGTGCCAGTAGTACCCGTACGGGGCCGCAAGAGACCCAGTACTTC. The chain carries TRBV19 and TRBJ2-5, with D perhaps matching TRBD1 or TRBD2 (5 bases each). Trimming took 4 bases from V and 2 from J, leaving 14 bases between them. The germline gives CDR1 LNHDA, CDR2 SQIVND (reference sequence). The CDR3 runs 15 residues.

In its sample, this clone was seen a few times. The chain couples TRBV19 to TRBJ1-1, with a possible D match to TRBD1 (5 bases). Trimming removed 5 bases from V and 4 bases from J, with 8 bases in between. The CDR3 covers 12 residues. Looked up from germline, CDR1 is LNHDA and CDR2 is SQIVND (reference sequence). In DNA, the CDR3 is TGTGCCAGTAGTCAGGGACCCACTGAAGCTTTCTTT. Residues: CASSQGPTEAFF. The full variable domain, its missing parts supplied by reference TRBV19 and TRBJ1-1, is DGGITQSPKYLFRKEGQNVTLSCEQNLNHDAMYWYRQDPGQGLRLIYYSQIVNDFQKGDIAEGYSVSREKKESFPLTVTSAQKNPTAFYLCASSQGPTEAFFGQGTRLTVV.

J is TRBJ2-3 and V is TRBV6-5; D is ambiguous. Trimming cost V 4 bases and J 2 bases, with 1 base left between them. Germline V gives CDR1 MNHEY, CDR2 SVGAGI. The CDR3 is 11 amino acids. CDR3 residues: CASSSTDTQYF. CDR3 sequence (DNA): TGTGCCAGCAGTTCCACAGATACGCAGTATTTT.

This sequence joins TRBV21-1 and TRBJ2-5. TRBV21-1 is a recognized pseudogene. The CDR3 contains 16 residues. CDR3 protein: CASSPAPDGRSETQYF. The CDR3 DNA reads TGTGCCAGCAGCCCGGCCCCGGACGGGCGCTCGGAGACCCAGTACTTC.

The V call is TRBV11-1, the J call TRBJ1-2; 12 bases fit TRBD1. CDR1 and CDR2 from the germline V gene are SGHAT and FQDESV (reference sequence). The junction had 9 bases not matched to a gene; V was cut back by 5 bases and J by 2 bases. This CDR3 contains 17 residues. The CDR3 loop reads CASSEAGTGGANYGYTF. The CDR3 DNA reads TGTGCCAGCAGCGAAGCCGGGACAGGGGGCGCAAACTATGGCTACACCTTC.

CDR3 residues: CASTIPGAKAFF. DNA for the CDR3: TGTGCCAGCACCATCCCGGGAGCCAAAGCTTTCTTT. V and J are TRBV28 and TRBJ1-1; D gene uncertain. V gave up 7 bases and J gave up 9 bases, with 15 bases separating them. The CDR3 loop spans 12 amino acids. The germline gives CDR1 MDHEN, CDR2 SYDVKM.

The gene calls are TRBV6-6 and TRBJ2-7, with 7 bases that match TRBD1. V was clipped by 7 bases and J by 1 base; unmatched bases: 4. CDR1 and CDR2 from the germline V gene are MNHNY and SVGAGI (reference sequence). This CDR3 comprises 13 residues. CDR3 DNA: TGTGCCAGCACCCCGACAGGGTCCTACGAGCAGTACTTC. Amino acid sequence: CASTPTGSYEQYF.

This sequence joins TRBV7-9 and TRBJ1-2; 10 nucleotides align to TRBD1. V shed 4 bases, J shed 3 bases, and the junction held 8 bases outside the gene matches. This CDR3 spans 16 amino acids. In germline, CDR1 is SEHNR, CDR2 FQNEAQ (reference sequence). DNA of the CDR3: TGTGCCAGCAGCTATATTGTAGGGACAGGGGACTATGGCTACACCTTC. Residues: CASSYIVGTGDYGYTF.

This clone was seen only once. This chain uses TRBV4-3 with TRBJ2-6, with D hard to call. In germline, CDR1 is LGHNA, CDR2 YSLEER. The CDR3 runs 18 residues. Between the trimmed V and J ends, which lost 0 bases and 0 bases, there was a span of 12 bases. CDR3 loop: CASSQEVRSYSGANVLTF. The CDR3 bases are TGCGCCAGCAGCCAAGAGGTCAGGTCCTACTCTGGGGCCAACGTCCTGACTTTC.

The chain carries TRBV29-1 and TRBJ2-5; 7 nucleotides align to TRBD1. V lost 6 bases to trimming and J lost 5 bases; unmatched junction nucleotides: 12. Looked up from germline, CDR1 is SQVTM and CDR2 is ANQGSEA. This CDR3 region has 14 residues. CDR3 sequence reads: CSVPVGTVSETQYF. CDR3 nucleotides: TGCAGCGTCCCGGTGGGGACAGTATCTGAGACCCAGTACTTC. Full variable domain (rest looked up from reference TRBV29-1 and TRBJ2-5): SAVISQKPSRDICQRGTSLTIQCQVDSQVTMMFWYRQQPGQSLTLIATANQGSEATYESGFVIDKFPISRPNLTFSTLTVSNMSPEDSSIYLCSVPVGTVSETQYFGPGTRLLVL.

V usage is TRBV5-1 and J usage is TRBJ1-1; the D is unclear. CDR3 length: 15 residues. The V and J ends lost 2 bases and 1 base respectively, with 12 bases between them. Germline CDR1 and CDR2: SGHRS and YFSETQ. The CDR3 DNA is TGCGCCAGCAGCTTAACACGGGCTAAGAACACTGAAGCTTTCTTT. Translating gives CASSLTRAKNTEAFF. Full variable domain (missing parts from reference TRBV5-1 and TRBJ1-1): KAGVTQTPRYLIKTRGQQVTLSCSPISGHRSVSWYQQTPGQGLQFLFEYFSETQRNKGNFPGRFSGRQFSNSRSEMNVSTLELGDSALYLCASSLTRAKNTEAFFGQGTRLTVV.